This TCR delta chain was sequenced in a study of Vδ1+ human thymocytes. Whole-study results and caveats: In the thymus, TRG and TRD repertoires looked highly polyclonal with Gaussian CDR3 lengths.

This clone appeared a few times. Its antigen is as yet unknown. CDR1 is TSWWSYY and CDR2 is QGS in the germline V gene. V lost 3 bases, J lost 8 bases, and 16 bases lay in between. The CDR3 length is 14 residues. The template was reverse-transcribed extracted RNA. Pooled V-gene forward primers with one constant-region reverse primer generated the CDR3 amplicons by multiplex PCR. TCRdb reapplied CATT to the multiplex PCR reads. Altogether about 75,000 delta-chain clones are present, around 30% being singletons, with the ten largest covering more than 0.25%. The specimen was Vdelta1+ gamma-delta thymocytes from the thymus. Subset denoted: FACS-sorted CD3+ TCRalphabeta- TCRVdelta1+ TCRVdelta2- thymocytes. This chain joins TRDV1 and TRDJ1; tentative D call: TRDD3 (6 bases). This sequence originates from a boy less than two years old who had congenital heart surgery. This CDR3 is CALGDETPGDKLIF. Written as DNA, the CDR3 is TGTGCTCTTGGGGACGAGACTCCTGGGGACAAACTCATCTTT.